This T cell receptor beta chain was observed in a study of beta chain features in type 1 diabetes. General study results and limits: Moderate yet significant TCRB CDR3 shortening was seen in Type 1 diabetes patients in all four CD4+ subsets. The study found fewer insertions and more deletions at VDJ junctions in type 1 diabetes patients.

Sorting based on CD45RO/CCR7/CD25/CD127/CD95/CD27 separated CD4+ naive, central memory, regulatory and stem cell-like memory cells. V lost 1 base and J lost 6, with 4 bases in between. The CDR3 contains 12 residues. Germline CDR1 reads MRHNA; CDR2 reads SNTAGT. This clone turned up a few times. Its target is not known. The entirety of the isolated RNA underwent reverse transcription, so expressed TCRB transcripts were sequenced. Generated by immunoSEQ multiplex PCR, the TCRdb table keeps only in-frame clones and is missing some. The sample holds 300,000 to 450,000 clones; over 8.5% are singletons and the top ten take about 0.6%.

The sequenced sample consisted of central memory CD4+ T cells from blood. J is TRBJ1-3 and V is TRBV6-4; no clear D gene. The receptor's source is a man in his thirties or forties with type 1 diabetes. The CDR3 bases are TGTGCCAGCAGTGACTTTACAAACACCATATATTTT. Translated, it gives CASSDFTNTIYF.